These 18 T cell receptor beta chains came from one sample sequenced in a study. The protocol was immunoSEQ multiplex PCR, while the TCRdb copy is restricted to in-frame clones and leaves out a portion. The data show approximately 70,000 clones, 80% to 95% seen once. The specimen was PBMCs. These receptors were collected from a man in his forties or fifties with rheumatoid arthritis.

The V gene is TRBV27, the J gene TRBJ2-7; 9 bases line up with TRBD1. Germline trimming cut 5 bases from V and 7 bases from J; bases unmatched to any gene: 12. The CDR3 covers 15 residues. Germline lookup yields CDR1 MNHEY and CDR2 SMNVEV (reference sequence). As DNA, the CDR3 is TGTGCCAGCAGTAACCGGGACAGGGTATTACAGGAGCAGTACTTC. It codes for CASSNRDRVLQEQYF.

The rearrangement uses TRBV5-1 and TRBJ2-1, with 8 bases that match TRBD2. This CDR3 is 13 amino acids long. With V trimmed by 0 bases and J by 12 bases, 5 bases remained unmatched. Germline V gives CDR1 SGHRS, CDR2 YFSETQ. CDR3 sequence reads: CASSLERETGQFF. CDR3 sequence (DNA): TGCGCCAGCAGCTTGGAGCGGGAGACGGGGCAGTTCTTC. The complete variable domain, with remaining parts taken from reference TRBV5-1 and TRBJ2-1, reads KAGVTQTPRYLIKTRGQQVTLSCSPISGHRSVSWYQQTPGQGLQFLFEYFSETQRNKGNFPGRFSGRQFSNSRSEMNVSTLELGDSALYLCASSLERETGQFFGPGTRLTVL.

Details on this clone: The sample holds other DNA sequences that translate to the same CDR3. The V and J genes are TRBV28 and TRBJ1-2, with D hard to call. This CDR3 is 11 amino acids long. The V gene's germline CDR1 is MDHEN and CDR2 SYDVKM. The V end lost 8 bases, the J end lost 1 base, and 5 bases lay between the germline ends. DNA for the CDR3: TGTGCCAGCTCTATTAACTATGGCTACACCTTC. Translated: CASSINYGYTF.

The chain has TRBV4-3 and TRBJ2-5; D may be TRBD2 (6 bases). The CDR3 has 15 amino acids. V lost 1 base to trimming and J lost 4 bases, with 13 bases between them. From germline, CDR1 is LGHNA and CDR2 YSLEER. CDR3 bases: TGCGCCAGCAGCCAAGGGTCGGGAGAGTTAGAGACCCAGTACTTC. Amino acid sequence: CASSQGSGELETQYF.

The chain is built from TRBV2 and TRBJ1-2; 7 positions agree with TRBD1. Germline V gene sequence: CDR1 SNHLY, CDR2 FYNNEI. The ends lost 3 bases at V and 0 bases at J; junction bases unmatched: 4. The CDR3 is 15 residues long. The CDR3, as DNA: TGTGCCAGCAGTGAGTTCGGGACAGCTAACTATGGCTACACCTTC. Translated, it gives CASSEFGTANYGYTF.

The V call is TRBV5-1, the J call TRBJ2-1; 7 nucleotides agree with TRBD2. Germline CDR1 and CDR2: SGHRS and YFSETQ. V dropped 1 base and J dropped 0; count of bases not matched to a gene: 7. The CDR3 extends over 17 amino acids. The CDR3, as DNA: TGCGCCAGCAGCTTGACTCCTAGCGGAAGCTCCTACAATGAGCAGTTCTTC. It encodes CASSLTPSGSSYNEQFF.

This clone was recorded only once. This chain connects TRBV27 to TRBJ2-7; the match to TRBD2 covers 9 bases. The CDR3 is made up of 14 amino acids. Germline trimming cut 4 bases from V and 5 bases from J; bases unmatched to any gene: 6. In germline, CDR1 is MNHEY, CDR2 SMNVEV (reference sequence). The chain's CDR3 is CASSWAASGNEQYF. The CDR3 DNA follows: TGTGCCAGCAGTTGGGCGGCTAGCGGGAACGAGCAGTACTTC.

This chain links TRBV3-1 (or the pseudogene TRBV3-2) with TRBJ1-2, with no clear D. Trimming took 0 bases from V and 5 from J, leaving 13 bases between them. This CDR3 contains 15 residues. Germline CDR1 reads LGHDT; CDR2 reads YNNKEL (reference sequence). CDR3 in amino acids: CASSQDGVLSYGYTF. DNA of the CDR3: TGTGCCAGCAGCCAAGATGGAGTGTTAAGTTATGGCTACACCTTC.

The chain links TRBV7-9 to TRBJ2-3; the match to TRBD2 covers 10 bases. Germline CDR1 is SEHNR and CDR2 is FQNEAQ (reference sequence). This CDR3 has 17 residues. V lost 6 bases, J lost 1 base, and 10 bases stayed unmatched. The CDR3 coding sequence is TGTGCCAGCAGTTGGGATAGCGGGGGGCGGCGCACAGATACGCAGTATTTT. Its translation is CASSWDSGGRRTDTQYF.

V gene TRBV29-1 combines with J gene TRBJ2-7; TRBD1 matches at 11 bases. Germline loops: CDR1 SQVTM, CDR2 ANQGSEA. This CDR3 has 14 amino acids. V trimming: 3 bases; J trimming: 1 base; junction bases outside the gene matches: 2. DNA for the CDR3: TGCAGCGTTGAGGGACAGGGGGAGTCCTACGAGCAGTACTTC. Its protein is CSVEGQGESYEQYF.

In nucleotides, the CDR3 is TGTGCCAGCAGCTTAAGCGGGGGCGGAGATACGCAGTATTTT. Amino acids: CASSLSGGGDTQYF. The chain links TRBV7-3 to TRBJ2-3; a possible D gene is TRBD2 (7 bases). CDR3 size: 14 residues. The germline gives CDR1 SGHTA, CDR2 FQGTGA. V was trimmed by 1 base and J by 5 bases, leaving 10 bases between them.

The gene calls are TRBV27 and TRBJ2-3, with 7 bases that match TRBD1. The CDR3 consists of 15 residues. V lost 6 bases to trimming and J lost 0 bases; unmatched junction nucleotides: 6. CDR1 MNHEY and CDR2 SMNVEV come from the germline V gene (reference sequence). The CDR3 coding sequence is TGTGCCAGCAGCAAGACAGGGCCTAGCACAGATACGCAGTATTTT. Translation: CASSKTGPSTDTQYF.

This rearrangement joins TRBV6-5 to TRBJ2-2; perhaps TRBD1 as D (5 bases). V lost 6 bases to trimming and J lost 4 bases, with 15 bases between them. Germline V lookup: CDR1 MNHEY, CDR2 SVGAGI. The CDR3 loop spans 15 amino acids. The CDR3 spells CASRMSRQLTGELFF. The CDR3, as DNA: TGTGCCAGCAGGATGAGCCGACAGCTCACCGGGGAGCTGTTTTTT.

The V call is TRBV9, the J call TRBJ2-7; weak D call: TRBD1 (6 bases). The CDR3 has 14 residues. Germline V gives CDR1 SGDLS, CDR2 YYNGEE. With 0 bases removed from V and 2 bases from J, the gap between germline ends came to 9 bases. Here the CDR3 reads CASSVVDSTYEQYF. The CDR3 DNA follows: TGTGCCAGCAGCGTAGTGGACAGCACCTACGAGCAGTACTTC. The full variable domain, with the rest looked up from reference TRBV9 and TRBJ2-7, is DSGVTQTPKHLITATGQRVTLRCSPRSGDLSVYWYQQSLDQGLQFLIQYYNGEERAKGNILERFSAQQFPDLHSELNLSSLELGDSALYFCASSVVDSTYEQYFGPGTRLTVT.

This chain connects TRBV27 to TRBJ2-2, with no clear D. The CDR3 covers 14 residues. V lost 4 bases to trimming and J lost 0 bases, with 6 bases between them. Germline assignment: CDR1 MNHEY and CDR2 SMNVEV (reference sequence). The CDR3 here is CASSSGTNTGELFF. Written as DNA, the CDR3 is TGTGCCAGCAGTTCCGGTACGAACACCGGGGAGCTGTTTTTT.

J is TRBJ1-2 and V is TRBV6-5; TRBD1 matches 7 bases. With V trimmed by 6 bases and J by 4 bases, 5 bases remained unmatched. Per germline, CDR1 MNHEY and CDR2 SVGAGI. This CDR3 spans 13 amino acids. CDR3 sequence: CASSNRGSYGYTF. CDR3 DNA sequence: TGTGCCAGCAGCAACAGGGGCTCCTATGGCTACACCTTC.

V usage is TRBV27 and J usage is TRBJ2-5; 9 bases agree with TRBD1. After removal of 1 base from V and 4 bases from J, the junction contained 13 bases not matched to a gene. The CDR3 has 18 residues. CDR1 is MNHEY, CDR2 SMNVEV, per germline (reference sequence). The CDR3 spells CASSLWAGTGLGLETQYF. The CDR3 coding sequence is TGTGCCAGCAGTTTATGGGCCGGGACAGGGCTCGGGCTAGAGACCCAGTACTTC.

In its sample, this clone was seen once. The chain joins TRBV7-2 to TRBJ1-5; tentatively, D is TRBD1 (6 bases). CDR1 SGHTA and CDR2 FQGNSA come from the germline V gene. The CDR3 is 15 amino acids. V gave up 5 bases and J gave up 0 bases, with 11 bases separating them. CDR3 nucleotides: TGTGCCAGCAGCCCCACAGGGTATAGCAATCAGCCCCAGCATTTT. This translates into CASSPTGYSNQPQHF.